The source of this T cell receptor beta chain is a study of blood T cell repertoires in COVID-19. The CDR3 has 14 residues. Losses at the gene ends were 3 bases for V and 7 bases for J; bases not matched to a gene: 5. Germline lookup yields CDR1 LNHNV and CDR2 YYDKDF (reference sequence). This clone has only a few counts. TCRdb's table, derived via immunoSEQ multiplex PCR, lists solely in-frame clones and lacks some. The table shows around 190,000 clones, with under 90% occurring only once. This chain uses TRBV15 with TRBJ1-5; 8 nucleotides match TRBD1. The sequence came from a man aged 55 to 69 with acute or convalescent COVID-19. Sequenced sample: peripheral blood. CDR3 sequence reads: CATSRDRVQQPQHF. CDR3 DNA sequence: TGTGCCACCAGCAGGGACAGGGTACAACAGCCCCAGCATTTT.